The text below deals with one T cell receptor beta chain. Its target is unknown. This specimen comes from a study of metastatic and nonmetastatic thyroid tumors. Study observations and caveats: In both blood and tumor samples, TCR beta diversity was reported significantly higher for malignant than benign nodules.

Per germline, CDR1 DFQATT and CDR2 SNEGSKA (reference sequence). Deletions cut 5 bases from V and 2 bases from J, with 13 bases between. The CDR3 is made up of 13 amino acids. TCRdb re-analyzed the PCR reads through MiXCR. The profile shows some 23,000 clones, just over 20% of them singletons. All patients were untreated before thyroid surgery. The gene calls are TRBV20-1 and TRBJ2-7, with D hard to call. The sample consisted of blood. The clonotype originates from a female donor with papillary thyroid cancer or a benign thyroid nodule (not recorded which). Some clones in this sample may be carry-over from other donors' samples. The CDR3 DNA reads as TGCAGTGCTGAGACTGGGTGGCCCTACGAGCAGTACTTC. Amino acid sequence: CSAETGWPYEQYF.